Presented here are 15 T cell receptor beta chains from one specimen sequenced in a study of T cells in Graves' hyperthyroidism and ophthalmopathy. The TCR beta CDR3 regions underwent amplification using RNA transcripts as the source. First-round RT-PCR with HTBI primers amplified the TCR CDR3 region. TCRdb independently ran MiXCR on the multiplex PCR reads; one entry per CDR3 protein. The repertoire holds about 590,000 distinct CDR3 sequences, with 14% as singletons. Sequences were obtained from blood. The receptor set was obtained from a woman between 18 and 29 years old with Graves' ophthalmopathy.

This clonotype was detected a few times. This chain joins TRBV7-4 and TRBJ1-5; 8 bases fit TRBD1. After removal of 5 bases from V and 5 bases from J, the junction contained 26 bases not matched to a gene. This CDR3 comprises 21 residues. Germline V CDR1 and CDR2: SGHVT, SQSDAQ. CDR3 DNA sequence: TGTGCCAGCAGCGTACTTGGGACGGACAGGGAAGGGCTCGAGGGACATCAGCCCCAGCATTTT. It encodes CASSVLGTDREGLEGHQPQHF.

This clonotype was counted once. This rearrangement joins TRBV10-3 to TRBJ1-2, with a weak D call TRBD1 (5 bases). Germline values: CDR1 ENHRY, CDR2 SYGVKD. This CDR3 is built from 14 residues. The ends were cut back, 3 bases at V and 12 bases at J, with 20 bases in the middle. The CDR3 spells CAISDPRQSGSNTF. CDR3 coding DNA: TGTGCCATCAGTGATCCCCGACAGAGCGGGAGTAACACCTTC.

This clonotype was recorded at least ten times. The CDR3 loop is CATSGGQESNYGYTF. In DNA, the CDR3 is TGTGCCACCAGTGGGGGACAGGAGAGTAACTATGGCTACACCTTC. The chain employs TRBV24-1 and TRBJ1-2; 8 nucleotides match TRBD1. CDR3 length: 15 residues. The ends lost 5 bases at V and 1 base at J; junction bases unmatched: 5. Germline values: CDR1 KGHDR, CDR2 SFDVKD.

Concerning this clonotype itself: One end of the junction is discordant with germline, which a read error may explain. CDR3 loop: CTSSQQIQSWRGRETQYF. The CDR3 nucleotides are TGTACCAGCAGCCAACAAATTCAGTCGTGGAGAGGGAGGGAGACCCAGTACTTC. The J gene is TRBJ2-5, the V gene TRBV14; tentative D call: TRBD2 (6 bases). The CDR3 runs 18 residues. Germline V lookup: CDR1 SGHDN, CDR2 FVKESK.

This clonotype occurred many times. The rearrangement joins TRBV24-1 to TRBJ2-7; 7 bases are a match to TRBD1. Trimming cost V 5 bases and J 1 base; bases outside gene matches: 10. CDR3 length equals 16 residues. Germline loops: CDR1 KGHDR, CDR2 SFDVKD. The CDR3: CATSGPARQGSYEQYF. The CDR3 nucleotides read TGTGCCACCAGTGGTCCCGCCCGACAGGGATCCTACGAGCAGTACTTC.

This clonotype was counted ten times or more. The CDR3 DNA reads as TGCGCCAGCAGCTCCGGACAGGCCACCTACGAGCAGTACTTC. It is translated as CASSSGQATYEQYF. The chain combines TRBV5-1 with TRBJ2-7; 7 bases map to TRBD1. This CDR3 spans 14 amino acids. The V gene end was trimmed by 3 bases and the J gene end by 2 bases; junction bases not matched to a gene: 5. Germline V gene sequence: CDR1 SGHRS, CDR2 YFSETQ.

The CDR3 DNA is TGTGCCAGTAGTATAATGGCTAGCGGGAGAGGTTCCCACGAGCAGTACTTC. It specifies CASSIMASGRGSHEQYF. The rearrangement links TRBV19 to TRBJ2-7; 10 bases are a match to TRBD2. CDR3 length equals 17 residues. Germline-derived CDR1 and CDR2 are LNHDA and SQIVND (reference sequence). Trimming took 2 bases from V and 5 from J; bases not matched to a gene: 12.

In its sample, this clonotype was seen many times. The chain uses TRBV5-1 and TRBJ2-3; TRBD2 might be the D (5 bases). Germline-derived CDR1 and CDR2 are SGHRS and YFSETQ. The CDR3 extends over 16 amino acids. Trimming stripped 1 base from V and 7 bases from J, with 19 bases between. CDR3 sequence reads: CASSLSGSQSAYTQYF. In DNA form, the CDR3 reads TGCGCCAGCAGCTTGTCGGGGAGTCAAAGTGCCTATACGCAGTATTTT. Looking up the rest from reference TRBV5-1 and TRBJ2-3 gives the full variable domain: KAGVTQTPRYLIKTRGQQVTLSCSPISGHRSVSWYQQTPGQGLQFLFEYFSETQRNKGNFPGRFSGRQFSNSRSEMNVSTLELGDSALYLCASSLSGSQSAYTQYFGPGTRLTVL.

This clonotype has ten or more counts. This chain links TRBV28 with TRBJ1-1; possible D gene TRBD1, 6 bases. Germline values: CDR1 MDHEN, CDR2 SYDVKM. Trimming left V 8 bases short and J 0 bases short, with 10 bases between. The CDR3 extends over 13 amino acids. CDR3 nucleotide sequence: TGTGCCAGCGGAGGGGGGATGAACACTGAAGCTTTCTTT. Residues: CASGGGMNTEAFF.

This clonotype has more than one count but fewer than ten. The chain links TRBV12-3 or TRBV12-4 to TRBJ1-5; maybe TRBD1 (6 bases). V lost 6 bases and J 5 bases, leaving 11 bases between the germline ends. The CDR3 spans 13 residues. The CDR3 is CASSWTEDQPQHF. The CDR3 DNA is TGTGCCAGCAGCTGGACAGAGGATCAGCCCCAGCATTTT.

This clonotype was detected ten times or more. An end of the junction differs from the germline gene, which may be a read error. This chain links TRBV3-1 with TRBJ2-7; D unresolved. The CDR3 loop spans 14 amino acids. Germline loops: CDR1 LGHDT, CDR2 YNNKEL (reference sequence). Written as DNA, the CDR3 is TGTGCCAGCACCCAAGAACGGAAACCTTACGAGCAGTACTTC. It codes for CASTQERKPYEQYF.

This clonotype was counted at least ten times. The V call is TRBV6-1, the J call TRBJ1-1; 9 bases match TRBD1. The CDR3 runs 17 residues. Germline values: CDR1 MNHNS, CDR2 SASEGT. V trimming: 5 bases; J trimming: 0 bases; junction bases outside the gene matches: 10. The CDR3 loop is CASSREFRDRVNTEAFF. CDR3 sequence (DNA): TGTGCCAGCAGTCGAGAATTCCGGGACAGGGTGAACACTGAAGCTTTCTTT.

DNA of the CDR3: TGCAGCGACCGACAGGGCTGGGGGACTGAAGCTTTCTTT. Translation gives CSDRQGWGTEAFF. The J gene is TRBJ1-1, the V gene TRBV29-1; 7 positions agree with TRBD1. Losses at the gene ends were 7 bases for V and 5 bases for J; bases not matched to a gene: 10. Germline CDR1 is SQVTM and CDR2 is ANQGSEA. There are 13 residues in the CDR3.

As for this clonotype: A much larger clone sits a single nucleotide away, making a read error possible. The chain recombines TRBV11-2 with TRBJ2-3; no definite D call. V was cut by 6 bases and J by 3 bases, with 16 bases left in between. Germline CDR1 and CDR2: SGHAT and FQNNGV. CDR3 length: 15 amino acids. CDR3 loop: CASSYEGFSTDTQYF. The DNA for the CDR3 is TGTGCCAGCAGTTACGAAGGGTTTTCGACAGATACGCAGTATTTT.

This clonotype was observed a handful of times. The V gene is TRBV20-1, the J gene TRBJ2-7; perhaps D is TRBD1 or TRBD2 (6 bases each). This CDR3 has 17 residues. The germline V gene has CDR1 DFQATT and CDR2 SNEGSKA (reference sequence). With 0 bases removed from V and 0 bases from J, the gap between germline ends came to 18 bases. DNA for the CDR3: TGCAGTGCTAGAGACCCGGGGGCGGCGGCTAGCTCCTACGAGCAGTACTTC. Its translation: CSARDPGAAASSYEQYF.